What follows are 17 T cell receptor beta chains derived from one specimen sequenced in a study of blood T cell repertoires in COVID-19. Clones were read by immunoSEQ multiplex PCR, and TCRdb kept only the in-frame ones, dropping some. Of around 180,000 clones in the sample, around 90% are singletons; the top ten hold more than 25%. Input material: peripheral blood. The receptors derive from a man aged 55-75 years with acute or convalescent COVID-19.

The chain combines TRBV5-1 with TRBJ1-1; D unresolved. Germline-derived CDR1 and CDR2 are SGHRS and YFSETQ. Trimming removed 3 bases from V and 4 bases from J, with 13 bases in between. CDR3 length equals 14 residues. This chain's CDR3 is CASSSNSQVTEAFF. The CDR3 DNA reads TGCGCCAGCAGCTCAAACAGTCAGGTCACTGAAGCTTTCTTT.

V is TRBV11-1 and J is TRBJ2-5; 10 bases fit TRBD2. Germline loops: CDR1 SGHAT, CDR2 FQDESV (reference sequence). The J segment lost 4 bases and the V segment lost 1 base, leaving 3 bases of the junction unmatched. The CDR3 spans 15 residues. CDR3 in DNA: TGTGCCAGCAGCTTAGAAGCGGGAGGGCGAGAGACCCAGTACTTC. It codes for CASSLEAGGRETQYF.

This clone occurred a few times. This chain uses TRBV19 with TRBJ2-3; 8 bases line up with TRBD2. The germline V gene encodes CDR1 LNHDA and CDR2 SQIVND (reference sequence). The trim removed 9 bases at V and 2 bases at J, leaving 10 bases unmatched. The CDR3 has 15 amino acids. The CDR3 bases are TGTGCCAGCGAATTCAGCGGGGGTATCACAGATACGCAGTATTTT. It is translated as CASEFSGGITDTQYF.

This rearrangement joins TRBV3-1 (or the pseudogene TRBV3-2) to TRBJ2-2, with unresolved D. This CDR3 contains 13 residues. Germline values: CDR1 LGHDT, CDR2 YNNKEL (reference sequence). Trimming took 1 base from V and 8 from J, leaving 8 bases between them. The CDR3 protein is CASSQARRGELFF. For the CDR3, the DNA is TGTGCCAGCAGCCAAGCTCGGCGGGGGGAGCTGTTTTTT.

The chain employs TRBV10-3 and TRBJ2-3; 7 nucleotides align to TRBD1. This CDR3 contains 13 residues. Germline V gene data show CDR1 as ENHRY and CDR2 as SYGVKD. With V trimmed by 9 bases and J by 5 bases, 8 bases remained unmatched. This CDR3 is CAIGRGQGDTQYF. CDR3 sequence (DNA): TGTGCCATAGGAAGGGGGCAGGGAGATACGCAGTATTTT.

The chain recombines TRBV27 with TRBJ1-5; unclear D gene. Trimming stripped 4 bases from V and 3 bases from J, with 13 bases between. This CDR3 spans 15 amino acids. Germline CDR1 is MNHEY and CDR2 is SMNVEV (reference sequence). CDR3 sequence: CASSSRGANNQPQHF. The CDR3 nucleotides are TGTGCCAGCAGTTCGAGAGGTGCGAACAATCAGCCCCAGCATTTT.

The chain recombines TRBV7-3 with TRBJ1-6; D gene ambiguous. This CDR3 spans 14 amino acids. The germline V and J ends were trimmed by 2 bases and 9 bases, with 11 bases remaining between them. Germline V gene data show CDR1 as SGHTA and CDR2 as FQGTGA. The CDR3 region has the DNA TGTGCCAGCAGCTTACTGGGAGATGGTTCACCCCTCCACTTT. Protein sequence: CASSLLGDGSPLHF. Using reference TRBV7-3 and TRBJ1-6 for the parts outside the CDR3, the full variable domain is GAGVSQTPSNKVTEKGKYVELRCDPISGHTALYWYRQSLGQGPEFLIYFQGTGAADDSGLPNDRFFAVRPEGSVSTLKIQRTERGDSAVYLCASSLLGDGSPLHFGNGTRLTVT.

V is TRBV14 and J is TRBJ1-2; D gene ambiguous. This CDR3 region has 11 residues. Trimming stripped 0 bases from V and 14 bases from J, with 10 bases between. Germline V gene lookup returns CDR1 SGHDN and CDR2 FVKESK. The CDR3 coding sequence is TGTGCCAGCAGCCAAGACAGGCGGGGAACCTTC. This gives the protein CASSQDRRGTF.

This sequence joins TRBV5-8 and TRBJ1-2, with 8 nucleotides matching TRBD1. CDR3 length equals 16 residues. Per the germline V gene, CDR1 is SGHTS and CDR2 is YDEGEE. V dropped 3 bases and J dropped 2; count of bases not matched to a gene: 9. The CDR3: CASSSITGGWNYGYTF. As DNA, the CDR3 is TGTGCCAGCAGCTCAATCACAGGGGGATGGAACTATGGCTACACCTTC. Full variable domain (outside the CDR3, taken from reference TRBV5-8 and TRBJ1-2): EAGVTQSPTHLIKTRGQQATLRCSPISGHTSVYWYQQALGLGLQFLLWYDEGEERNRGNFPPRFSGRQFPNYSSELNVNALELEDSALYLCASSSITGGWNYGYTFGSGTRLTVV.

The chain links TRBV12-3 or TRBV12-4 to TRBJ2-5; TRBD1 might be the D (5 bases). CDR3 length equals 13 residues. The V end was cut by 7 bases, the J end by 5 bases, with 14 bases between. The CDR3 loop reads CASTPAGSETQYF. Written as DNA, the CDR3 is TGTGCCAGCACCCCCGCAGGGTCCGAGACCCAGTACTTC.

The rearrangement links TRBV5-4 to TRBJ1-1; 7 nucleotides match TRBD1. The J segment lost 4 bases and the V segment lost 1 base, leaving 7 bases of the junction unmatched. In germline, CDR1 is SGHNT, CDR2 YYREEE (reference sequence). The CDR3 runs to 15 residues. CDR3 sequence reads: CASSLYQGGVTEAFF. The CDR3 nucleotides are TGTGCCAGCAGCTTGTATCAGGGGGGAGTCACTGAAGCTTTCTTT. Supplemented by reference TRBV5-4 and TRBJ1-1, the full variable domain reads ETGVTQSPTHLIKTRGQQVTLRCSSQSGHNTVSWYQQALGQGPQFIFQYYREEENGRGNFPPRFSGLQFPNYSSELNVNALELDDSALYLCASSLYQGGVTEAFFGQGTRLTVV.

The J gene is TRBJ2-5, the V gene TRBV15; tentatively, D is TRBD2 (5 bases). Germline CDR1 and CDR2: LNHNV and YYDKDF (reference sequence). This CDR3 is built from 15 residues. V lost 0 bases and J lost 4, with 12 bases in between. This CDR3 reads CATSREAGQGETQYF. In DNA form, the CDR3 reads TGTGCCACCAGCAGAGAGGCGGGCCAAGGAGAGACCCAGTACTTC.

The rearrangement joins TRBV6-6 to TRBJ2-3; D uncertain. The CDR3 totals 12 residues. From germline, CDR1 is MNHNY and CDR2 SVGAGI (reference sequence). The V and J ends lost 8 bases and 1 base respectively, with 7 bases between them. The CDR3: CASSLGTDTQYF. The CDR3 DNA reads TGTGCCAGCTCCCTAGGCACAGATACGCAGTATTTT.

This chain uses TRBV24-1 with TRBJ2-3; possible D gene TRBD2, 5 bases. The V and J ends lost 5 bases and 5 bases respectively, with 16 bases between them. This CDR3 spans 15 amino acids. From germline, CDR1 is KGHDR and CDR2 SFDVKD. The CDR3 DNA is TGTGCCACCAGTGGCCGGGAAAAGCAAGGAGATACGCAGTATTTT. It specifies CATSGREKQGDTQYF.

The CDR3 region is CASSPLGTQGRSNQPQHF. Here the CDR3 DNA reads TGTGCCAGCAGCCCACTAGGGACACAGGGAAGAAGCAATCAGCCCCAGCATTTT. The chain is built from TRBV7-8 and TRBJ1-5, with D possibly being TRBD1 (6 bases). Germline CDR1 and CDR2: SGHVS and FQNEAQ. The V end lost 5 bases, the J end lost 1 base, and 21 bases lay between the germline ends. This CDR3 is 18 amino acids long.

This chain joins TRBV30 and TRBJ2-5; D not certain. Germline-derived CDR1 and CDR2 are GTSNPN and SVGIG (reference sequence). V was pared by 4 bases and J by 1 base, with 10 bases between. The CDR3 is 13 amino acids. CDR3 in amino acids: CAWKRSAQETQYF. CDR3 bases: TGTGCCTGGAAGCGAAGCGCCCAAGAGACCCAGTACTTC.

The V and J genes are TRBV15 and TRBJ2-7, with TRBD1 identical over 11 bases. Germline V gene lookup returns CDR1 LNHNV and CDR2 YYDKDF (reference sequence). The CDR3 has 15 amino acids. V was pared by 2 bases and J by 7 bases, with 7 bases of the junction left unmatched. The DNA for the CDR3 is TGTGCCACCAGCAGACCAGGACAGGGGGCAAGGGAGCAGTACGTC. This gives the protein CATSRPGQGAREQYV.